The source of this T cell receptor (beta chain) is a study of blood T cells in healthy people across ages. Study-level points and caveats: Naive CD4+ cell counts and diversity both ran higher in long-lived than in aged donors. Correlation between TCR beta diversity and naive T cell percentage was strong.

PCR was performed a second time for 7 to 11 cycles using a sample-barcoded 5' primer and a J-beta primer mix. Every cDNA was tagged by a template-switch adaptor with 12 random nucleotides. Per sample, CDR3-containing paired-end reads numbered at least 2.5 million. MiXCR, run by TCRdb on the 5' RACE reads, gives a single entry per CDR3 protein. The data hold 1,800,000 or so distinct CDR3 sequences, with 35% to 50% observed a single time. V was clipped by 0 bases and J by 5 bases, with 10 bases between them. The CDR3 runs to 14 residues. A word on this clonotype: What it recognizes is unknown.

The TCR sequence derives from a human donor in good health. The gene calls are TRBV12-3 or TRBV12-4 and TRBJ2-5; D could derive from TRBD1 or TRBD2 (5 bases each). The sequencing input was blood. The CDR3 reads CASSLAPWGETQYF. CDR3 nucleotides: TGTGCCAGCAGTTTAGCGCCCTGGGGGGAGACCCAGTACTTC.